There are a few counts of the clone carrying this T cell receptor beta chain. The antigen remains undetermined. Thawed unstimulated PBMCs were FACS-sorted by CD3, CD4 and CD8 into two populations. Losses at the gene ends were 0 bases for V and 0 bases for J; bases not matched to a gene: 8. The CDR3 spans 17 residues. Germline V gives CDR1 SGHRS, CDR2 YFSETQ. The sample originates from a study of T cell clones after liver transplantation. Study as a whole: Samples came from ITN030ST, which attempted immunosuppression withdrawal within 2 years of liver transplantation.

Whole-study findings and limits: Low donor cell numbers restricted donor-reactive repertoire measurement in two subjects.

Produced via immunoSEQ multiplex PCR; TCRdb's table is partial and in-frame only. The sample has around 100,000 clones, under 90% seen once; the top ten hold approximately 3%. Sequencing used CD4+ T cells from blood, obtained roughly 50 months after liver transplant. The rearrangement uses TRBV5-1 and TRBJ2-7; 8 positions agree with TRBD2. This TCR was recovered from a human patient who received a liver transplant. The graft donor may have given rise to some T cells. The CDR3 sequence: CASSLGLAGRPSYEQYF. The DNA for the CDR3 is TGCGCCAGCAGCTTGGGGCTAGCGGGCCGACCCTCCTACGAGCAGTACTTC.